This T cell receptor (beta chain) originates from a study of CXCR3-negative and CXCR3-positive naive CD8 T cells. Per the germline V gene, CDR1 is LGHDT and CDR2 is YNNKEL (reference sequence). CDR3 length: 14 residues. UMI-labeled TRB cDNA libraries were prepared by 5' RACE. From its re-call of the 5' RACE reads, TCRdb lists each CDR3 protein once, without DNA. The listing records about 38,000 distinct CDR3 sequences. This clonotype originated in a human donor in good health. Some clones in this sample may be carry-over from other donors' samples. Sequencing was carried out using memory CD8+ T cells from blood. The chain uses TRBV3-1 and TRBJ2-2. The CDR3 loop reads CASSQDWTPGELFF.